This T cell receptor (beta chain) is from a study of blood T cells in healthy people across ages. There are 14 residues in the CDR3. The germline V and J ends were trimmed by 6 bases and 2 bases, with 14 bases remaining between them. This clonotype has a single count. The authors ran a second PCR of about 6 to 12 cycles using a sample-barcoded 5' primer and a J-beta primer mix. TCRdb processed the 5' RACE reads anew with MiXCR; each CDR3 protein has one entry. In the table there are 1.5 million or so distinct CDR3 sequences, approximately 43% of which are singletons. The V gene is TRBV12-3 or TRBV12-4, the J gene TRBJ2-7; D may correspond to TRBD1 or TRBD2 (5 bases each). The source is a woman aged 18-29 years in good health. Sequencing used blood. CDR3 sequence reads: CASRGTGATYEQYF. CDR3 bases: TGTGCCAGCAGAGGCACCGGGGCAACCTACGAGCAGTACTTC.